This TCR beta chain was found in a study of T and B cells in COVID-19 patients. Multiplex PCR with BIOMED2 TRB-A/B primer pools amplified TRB rearrangements. TCRdb called the multiplex PCR reads again in MiXCR, with one record for every CDR3 protein. The repertoire has more than 9,500 distinct CDR3 sequences, 25% to 30% of them found once; the top ten carry about 30%. There are 19 residues in the CDR3. V was clipped by 4 bases and J by 0 bases; unmatched bases: 15. CDR1 is SGHRS, CDR2 YFSETQ, per germline. From blood, about 250-550 ng of genomic DNA served as TRB template. The sample taken for sequencing was blood. The gene calls are TRBV5-1 and TRBJ2-3; 9 bases match TRBD2. The source is a human donor who had recovered from COVID-19. The CDR3 here is CASSTGLLGGLASTDTQYF. The DNA of the CDR3 is TGCGCCAGCAGCACGGGACTACTAGGGGGACTAGCTAGCACAGATACGCAGTATTTT.